This T cell receptor (beta chain) originates from a study of blood T cell repertoires in COVID-19. Background on the study: The analysed material was cDNA or gDNA that came from T cells, B-cell-depleted T cells, or PBMCs.

This CDR3 is 14 amino acids long. V was pared by 3 bases and J by 6 bases, with 17 bases between. CDR1 GTSNPN and CDR2 SVGIG come from the germline V gene (reference sequence). As handled by the study authors: Reference gene primers were amplified, and this amplification served to estimate nucleated cell counts. Only in-frame clones appear in the TCRdb table, and some are missing; sequencing was by immunoSEQ multiplex PCR. The DNA gave D and trimming, while V, J and clone size come from that table. The sample carries some 180,000 clones, about 80% recorded once. This TCR derives from a man aged 55-75 years with acute or convalescent COVID-19. The chain couples TRBV30 to TRBJ1-2; D is possibly TRBD1 (6 bases). The sequenced material came from peripheral blood. CDR3 sequence reads: CAWRWGRGMHGYTF. Here the CDR3 DNA reads TGTGCCTGGAGGTGGGGAAGGGGGATGCATGGCTACACCTTC. Full variable domain (missing parts from reference TRBV30 and TRBJ1-2): SQTIHQWPATLVQPVGSPLSLECTVEGTSNPNLYWYRQAAGRGLQLLFYSVGIGQISSEVPQNLSASRPQDRQFILSSKKLLLSDSGFYLCAWRWGRGMHGYTFGSGTRLTVV.